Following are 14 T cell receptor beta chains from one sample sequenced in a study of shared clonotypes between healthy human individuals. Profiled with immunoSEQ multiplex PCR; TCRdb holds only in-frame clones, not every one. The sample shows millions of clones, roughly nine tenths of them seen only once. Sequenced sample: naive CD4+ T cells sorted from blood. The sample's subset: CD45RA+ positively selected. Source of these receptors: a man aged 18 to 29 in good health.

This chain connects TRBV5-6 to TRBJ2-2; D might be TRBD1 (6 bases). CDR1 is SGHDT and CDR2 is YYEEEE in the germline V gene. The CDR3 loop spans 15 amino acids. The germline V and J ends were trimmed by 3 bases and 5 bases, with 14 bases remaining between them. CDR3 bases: TGTGCCAGCAGCTCCGACAGGCTCAGGACCGGGGAGCTGTTTTTT. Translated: CASSSDRLRTGELFF.

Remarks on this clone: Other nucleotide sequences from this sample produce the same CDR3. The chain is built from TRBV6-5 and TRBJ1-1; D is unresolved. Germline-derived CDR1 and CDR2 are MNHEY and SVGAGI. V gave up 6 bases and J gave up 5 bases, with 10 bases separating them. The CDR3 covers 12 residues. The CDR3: CASRSPGTEAFF. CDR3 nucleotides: TGTGCCAGCAGAAGCCCCGGTACTGAAGCTTTCTTT.

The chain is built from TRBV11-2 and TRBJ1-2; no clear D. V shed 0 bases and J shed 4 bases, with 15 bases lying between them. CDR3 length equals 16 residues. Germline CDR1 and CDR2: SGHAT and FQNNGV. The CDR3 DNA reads TGTGCCAGCAGCTTAGAGGGAATAGCCACTACCTATGGCTACACCTTC. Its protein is CASSLEGIATTYGYTF.

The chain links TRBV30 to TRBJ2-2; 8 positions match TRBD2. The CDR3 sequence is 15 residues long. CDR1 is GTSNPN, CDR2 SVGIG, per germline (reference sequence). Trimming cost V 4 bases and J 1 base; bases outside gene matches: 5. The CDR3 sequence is CAWTRTSLNTGELFF. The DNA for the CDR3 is TGTGCCTGGACGCGGACTAGCTTGAACACCGGGGAGCTGTTTTTT.

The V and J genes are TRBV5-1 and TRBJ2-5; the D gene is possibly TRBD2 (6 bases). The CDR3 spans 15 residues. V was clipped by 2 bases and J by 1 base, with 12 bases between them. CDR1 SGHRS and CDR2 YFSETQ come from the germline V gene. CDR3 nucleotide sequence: TGCGCCAGCAGCTTCGCCACGGGGGTCCAAGAGACCCAGTACTTC. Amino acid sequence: CASSFATGVQETQYF.

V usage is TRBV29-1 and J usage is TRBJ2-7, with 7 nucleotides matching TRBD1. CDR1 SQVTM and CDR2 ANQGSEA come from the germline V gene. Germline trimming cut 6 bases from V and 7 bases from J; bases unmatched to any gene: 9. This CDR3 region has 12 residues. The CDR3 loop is CSVGQLLGEQYF. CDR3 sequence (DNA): TGCAGCGTGGGACAGCTCCTGGGGGAGCAGTACTTC.

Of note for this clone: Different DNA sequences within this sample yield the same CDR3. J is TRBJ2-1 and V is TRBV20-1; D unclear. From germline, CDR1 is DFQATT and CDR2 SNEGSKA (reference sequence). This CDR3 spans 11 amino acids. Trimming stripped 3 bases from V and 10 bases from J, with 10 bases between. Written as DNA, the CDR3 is TGCAGTGCTAGTCGCGGTGGGGAGCAGTTCTTC. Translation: CSASRGGEQFF.

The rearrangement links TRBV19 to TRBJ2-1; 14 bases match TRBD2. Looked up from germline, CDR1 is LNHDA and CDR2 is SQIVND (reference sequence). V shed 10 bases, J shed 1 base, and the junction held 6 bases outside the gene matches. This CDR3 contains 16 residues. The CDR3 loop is CANTRLAGGSYNEQFF. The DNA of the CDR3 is TGTGCCAATACCAGACTAGCGGGAGGGTCCTACAATGAGCAGTTCTTC.

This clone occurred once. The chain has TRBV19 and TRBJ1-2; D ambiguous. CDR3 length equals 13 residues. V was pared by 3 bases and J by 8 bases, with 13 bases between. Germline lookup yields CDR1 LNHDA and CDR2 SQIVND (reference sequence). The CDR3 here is CASSMGPGVGYTF. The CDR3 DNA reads TGTGCCAGTAGTATGGGTCCGGGTGTCGGCTACACCTTC.

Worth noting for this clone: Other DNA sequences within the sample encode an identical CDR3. The CDR3 coding sequence is TGTGCCAGCTCACTCACAGGGGACACTGAAGCTTTCTTT. Translated: CASSLTGDTEAFF. V usage is TRBV18 and J usage is TRBJ1-1, with 7 bases that match TRBD1. Trimming took 4 bases from V and 3 from J; bases not matched to a gene: 2. The CDR3 length is 13 residues. Germline values: CDR1 KGHSH, CDR2 LQKENI.

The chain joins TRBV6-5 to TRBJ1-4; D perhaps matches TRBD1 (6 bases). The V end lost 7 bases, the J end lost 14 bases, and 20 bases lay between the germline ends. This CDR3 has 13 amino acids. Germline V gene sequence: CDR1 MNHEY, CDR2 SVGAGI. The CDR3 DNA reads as TGTGCCAGCATTGCAGGGGTCCGAGAAGGGCTGTTTTTT. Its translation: CASIAGVREGLFF.

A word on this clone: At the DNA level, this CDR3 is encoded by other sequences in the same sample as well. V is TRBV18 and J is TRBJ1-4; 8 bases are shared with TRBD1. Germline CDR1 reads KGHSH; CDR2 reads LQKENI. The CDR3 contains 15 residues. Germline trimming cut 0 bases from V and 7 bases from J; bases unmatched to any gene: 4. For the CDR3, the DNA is TGTGCCAGCTCACCACCAGGACAGGGTTTTGAAAAACTGTTTTTT. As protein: CASSPPGQGFEKLFF.

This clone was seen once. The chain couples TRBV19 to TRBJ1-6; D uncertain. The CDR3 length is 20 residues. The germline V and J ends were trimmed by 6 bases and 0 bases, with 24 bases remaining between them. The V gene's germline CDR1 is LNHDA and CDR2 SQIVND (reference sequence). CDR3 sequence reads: CASSTSRFGVISSYNSPLHF. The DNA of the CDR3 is TGTGCCAGTAGCACGTCCCGATTCGGGGTGATTAGCTCCTATAATTCACCCCTCCACTTT.

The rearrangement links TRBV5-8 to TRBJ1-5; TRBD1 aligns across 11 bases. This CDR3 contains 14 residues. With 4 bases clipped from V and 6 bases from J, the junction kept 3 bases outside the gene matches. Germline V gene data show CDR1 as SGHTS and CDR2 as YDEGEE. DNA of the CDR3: TGTGCCAGCAGCCAGGACAGGGGGCTTCAGCCCCAGCATTTT. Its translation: CASSQDRGLQPQHF.